This TCR beta chain was profiled in a study of cytomegalovirus exposure and HLA in healthy donors. In regard to this clone: What it binds is not known.

Overall study results and limits: According to a subsequent analysis, TCR clusters from the first cohort were inclined to appear together in the 120 validation repertoires. Many donors carried some public TCRs, although rarity characterized most TCR sequences.

Using immunoSEQ multiplex PCR, the repertoire was profiled, and TCRdb retains in-frame clones only, with some absent. This repertoire shows about 98,000 clones, roughly 89% found once; its top ten account for roughly 3.7%. Sequences were obtained from PBMCs. The sequence was obtained from a woman aged 25 to 39 in good health and CMV-seronegative.

CDR3 protein: CASSLQGARSYGYTF. CDR3 in DNA: TGTGCCAGCAGCCTACAGGGGGCGCGGAGCTATGGCTACACCTTC. This chain joins TRBV6-5 and TRBJ1-2; 9 nucleotides match TRBD1. The trim removed 6 bases at V and 4 bases at J, leaving 9 bases unmatched. The CDR3 loop spans 15 amino acids. CDR1 is MNHEY and CDR2 is SVGAGI in the germline V gene.